These 14 T cell receptor beta chains originate from one sample sequenced in a study of blood T cell repertoires in COVID-19. Here immunoSEQ multiplex PCR was the method, and the copy in TCRdb shows in-frame clones only, minus some. This sample has 160,000 or so clones, with 65% to 90% found just once. Sequencing was carried out using peripheral blood. The receptor set was obtained from a human donor in a cohort sampled during active COVID-19.

The V call is TRBV5-1, the J call TRBJ1-2, with 12 nucleotides matching TRBD1. The germline V gene has CDR1 SGHRS and CDR2 YFSETQ. The CDR3 totals 13 residues. V trimming: 7 bases; J trimming: 6 bases; junction bases outside the gene matches: 4. This CDR3 reads CASGTGGFHGYTF. The CDR3 DNA reads as TGCGCCAGCGGGACAGGGGGCTTCCATGGCTACACCTTC. Full variable domain (rest looked up from reference TRBV5-1 and TRBJ1-2): KAGVTQTPRYLIKTRGQQVTLSCSPISGHRSVSWYQQTPGQGLQFLFEYFSETQRNKGNFPGRFSGRQFSNSRSEMNVSTLELGDSALYLCASGTGGFHGYTFGSGTRLTVV.

The chain has TRBV11-3 and TRBJ2-7, with 7 bases identical to TRBD1. This CDR3 is built from 14 residues. The V gene end was trimmed by 4 bases and the J gene end by 2 bases; junction bases not matched to a gene: 5. Looked up from germline, CDR1 is SGHNT and CDR2 is YENEEA. CDR3 sequence (DNA): TGTGCCAGCAGCTCCGGGGACAGACCCTACGAGCAGTACTTC. Its translation is CASSSGDRPYEQYF.

The V call is TRBV6-1, the J call TRBJ2-2; possibly TRBD2 for D (6 bases). The ends were cut back, 4 bases at V and 8 bases at J, with 20 bases in the middle. The length of the CDR3 is 16 residues. Germline V gives CDR1 MNHNS, CDR2 SASEGT. The CDR3 loop is CASSAFPRDSGGELFF. For the CDR3, the DNA is TGTGCCAGCAGTGCATTCCCCCGGGACTCAGGAGGGGAGCTGTTTTTT.

This clone has only one observation. The V call is TRBV7-9, the J call TRBJ2-6; D possibly corresponds to TRBD1 (6 bases). Germline CDR1 reads SEHNR; CDR2 reads FQNEAQ (reference sequence). V was cut by 1 base and J by 0 bases, with 13 bases left in between. There are 18 residues in the CDR3. The CDR3, as DNA: TGTGCCAGCAGCTTAGAATGGGGGCGGTTCTCTGGGGCCAACGTCCTGACTTTC. This codes for CASSLEWGRFSGANVLTF.

The chain couples TRBV2 to TRBJ2-1; D ambiguous. V was pared by 8 bases and J by 7 bases, with 9 bases between. Germline values: CDR1 SNHLY, CDR2 FYNNEI. The CDR3 is made up of 11 amino acids. The CDR3 bases are TGTGCCAGCGAGCTGAAGAATGAGCAGTTCTTC. This gives the protein CASELKNEQFF.

The gene calls are TRBV12-3 or TRBV12-4 and TRBJ1-1; D may be TRBD1 (5 bases). Trimming left V 1 base short and J 8 bases short, with 11 bases between. This CDR3 comprises 13 residues. DNA for the CDR3: TGTGCCAGCAGTTTAGTAGCAGGGTCGGAAGCTTTCTTT. This encodes CASSLVAGSEAFF.

The chain uses TRBV28 and TRBJ1-4; 9 nucleotides agree with TRBD1. Germline V gene sequence: CDR1 MDHEN, CDR2 SYDVKM. With 4 bases clipped from V and 7 bases from J, the junction kept 4 bases outside the gene matches. This CDR3 has 14 amino acids. The chain's CDR3 is CASSSGTGIEKLFF. The CDR3 DNA is TGTGCCAGCAGTTCCGGGACAGGGATTGAAAAACTGTTTTTT.

The chain has TRBV27 and TRBJ1-3; the match to TRBD1 covers 12 bases. This CDR3 has 14 amino acids. Losses at the gene ends were 8 bases for V and 5 bases for J; bases not matched to a gene: 4. The V gene's germline CDR1 is MNHEY and CDR2 SMNVEV (reference sequence). CDR3 in DNA: TGTGCCAGCGGGACAGGGGGCATGAGAAACACCATATATTTT. Its translation is CASGTGGMRNTIYF.

The rearrangement links TRBV7-2 to TRBJ1-2; D is unresolved. Deletions cut 1 base from V and 4 bases from J, with 10 bases between. The CDR3 is made up of 14 amino acids. Germline CDR1 and CDR2: SGHTA and FQGNSA. The DNA of the CDR3 is TGTGCCAGCAGCTTAGATAAAGGAGTCTATGGCTACACCTTC. Protein product: CASSLDKGVYGYTF.

The chain has TRBV11-2 and TRBJ1-1, with D perhaps matching TRBD1 (5 bases). The V end lost 2 bases, the J end lost 5 bases, and 12 bases lay between the germline ends. Germline V gene data show CDR1 as SGHAT and CDR2 as FQNNGV. This CDR3 has 14 residues. The CDR3 protein is CASSLYMGRTEAFF. The CDR3, as DNA: TGTGCCAGCAGCTTATATATGGGGCGGACTGAAGCTTTCTTT.

The rearrangement joins TRBV9 to TRBJ2-3; 12 bases match TRBD2. J was trimmed by 1 base and V by 3 bases; bases with no gene match: 3. From germline, CDR1 is SGDLS and CDR2 YYNGEE. There are 16 residues in the CDR3. Here the CDR3 DNA reads TGTGCCAGCAGCGCGGGACTAGCGGGCCGCACAGATACGCAGTATTTT. It specifies CASSAGLAGRTDTQYF.

This clone was observed a single time. V is TRBV3-1 (or the pseudogene TRBV3-2) and J is TRBJ1-3, with D hard to call. Trimming left V 4 bases short and J 0 bases short, with 10 bases between. In germline, CDR1 is LGHDT, CDR2 YNNKEL (reference sequence). The CDR3 runs 15 residues. The CDR3 protein is CASSRAKSSGNTIYF. Here the CDR3 DNA reads TGTGCCAGCAGCCGAGCTAAGAGCTCTGGAAACACCATATATTTT.

The rearrangement links TRBV24-1 to TRBJ1-5; D may be TRBD1 (6 bases). The CDR3 has 15 amino acids. The V gene lost 4 bases and the J gene lost 3 bases, with 12 bases spanning the gap. Germline V lookup: CDR1 KGHDR, CDR2 SFDVKD. DNA for the CDR3: TGTGCCACCAGTGACGCTACAGGGCCCAATCAGCCCCAGCATTTT. It yields the protein CATSDATGPNQPQHF.

This chain links TRBV6-2 or TRBV6-3 with TRBJ1-1; TRBD1 matches at 8 bases. V shed 2 bases and J 10 bases; nucleotides not matched to a gene: 6. CDR1 is MNHEY and CDR2 is SVGEGT in the germline V gene. This CDR3 spans 13 amino acids. The CDR3 DNA follows: TGTGCCAGCAGTTACAAGGACAGGGAGAGAGCTTTCTTT. Protein sequence: CASSYKDRERAFF.